This TCR beta chain was identified during a study of post-analysis software for immune sequencing data. Broader study findings: Included in a set of 5 or 6 TRBV segments more frequent in patients than controls were TRBV5-6, TRBV5-1 and TRBV20-1. Multiple sclerosis patients showed significantly lower normalized Chao1 diversity than controls did.

Sequencing libraries made from TCR beta cDNA carried unique molecular identifiers. In TCRdb, the PCR reads were re-called with MiXCR into one record per CDR3 protein. The sample records about 540,000 distinct CDR3 sequences, around 34% being singletons. The ends were cut back, 6 bases at V and 2 bases at J, with 14 bases in the middle. Germline V CDR1 and CDR2: MDHEN, SYDVKM. The CDR3 has 15 residues. Remarks on this clonotype: Antigen specificity is unknown.

The TCR sequence derives from a girl aged 2-17 years with multiple sclerosis. Material: blood. The genes are TRBV28 and TRBJ1-5; D is perhaps TRBD1 (6 bases). The CDR3 region is CASSPARTGNQPQHF. The CDR3 DNA reads TGTGCCAGCAGCCCAGCCCGGACAGGCAATCAGCCCCAGCATTTT.